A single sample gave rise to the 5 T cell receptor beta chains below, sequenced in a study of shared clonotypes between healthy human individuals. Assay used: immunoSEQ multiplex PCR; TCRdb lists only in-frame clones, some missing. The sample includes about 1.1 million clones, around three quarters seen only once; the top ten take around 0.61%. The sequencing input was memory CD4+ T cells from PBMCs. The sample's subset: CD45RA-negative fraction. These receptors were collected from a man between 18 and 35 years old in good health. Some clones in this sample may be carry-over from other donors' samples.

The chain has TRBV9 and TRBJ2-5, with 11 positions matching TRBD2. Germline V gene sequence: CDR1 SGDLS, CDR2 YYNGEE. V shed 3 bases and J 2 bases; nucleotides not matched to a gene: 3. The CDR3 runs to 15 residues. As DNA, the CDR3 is TGTGCCAGCAGCGCTAGCGGGGGGAGACAAGAGACCCAGTACTTC. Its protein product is CASSASGGRQETQYF.

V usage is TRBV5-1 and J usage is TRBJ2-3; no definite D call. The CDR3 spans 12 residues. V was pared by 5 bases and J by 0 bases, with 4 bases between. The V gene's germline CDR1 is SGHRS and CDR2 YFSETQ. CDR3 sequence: CASRHSTDTQYF. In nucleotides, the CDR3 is TGCGCCAGCAGGCACAGCACAGATACGCAGTATTTT.

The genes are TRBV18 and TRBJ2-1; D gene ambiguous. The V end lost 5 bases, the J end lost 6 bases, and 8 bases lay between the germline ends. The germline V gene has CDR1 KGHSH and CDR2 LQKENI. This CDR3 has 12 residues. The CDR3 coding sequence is TGTGCCAGCTCATCCCGGAGCAATGAGCAGTTCTTC. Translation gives CASSSRSNEQFF.

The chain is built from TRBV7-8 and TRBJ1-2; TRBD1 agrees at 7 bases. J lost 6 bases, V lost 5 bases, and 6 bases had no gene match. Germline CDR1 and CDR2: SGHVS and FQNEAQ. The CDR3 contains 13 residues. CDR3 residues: CASSGDRDNGYTF. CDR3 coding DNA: TGTGCCAGCAGCGGTGACAGGGATAATGGCTACACCTTC.

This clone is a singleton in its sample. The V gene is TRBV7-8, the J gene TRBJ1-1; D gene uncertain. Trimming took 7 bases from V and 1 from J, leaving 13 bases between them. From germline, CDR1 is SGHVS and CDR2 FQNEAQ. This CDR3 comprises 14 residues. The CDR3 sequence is CASNSLSTNTEAFF. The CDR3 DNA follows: TGTGCCAGCAACTCCCTTTCGACGAACACTGAAGCTTTCTTT.